This T cell receptor beta chain derives from a study of regulatory T cells in long-lasting Graves disease (dated by TCRdb to about 2021). Broadly, across the study: Persistent Graves' disease was defined as antithyroid drug treatment for over 5 years with persistently positive TSH receptor autoantibodies. Persistent Graves' disease patients were compared with newly diagnosed Graves' disease patients by peripheral blood TCR sequencing and RNA sequencing. The study was registered as a clinical trial and conducted in China. TCR sequencing covered roughly 13 persistent and 20 newly diagnosed Graves' disease patients, about 35 samples in total. On average, persistent Graves' disease patients in the clinical cohort had been on antithyroid drugs for about 10.3 years.

Summary of the overall study and its limitations: TRBV28, TRBJ1-2 and TRBJ2-5 were preferentially used in persistent disease, while TRBV20-1 and TRBJ2-1 were favored in newly diagnosed disease. Persistent Graves' disease patients showed lower TCR Shannon entropy and fewer highly expanded clones than newly diagnosed patients, suggesting clonal expansion. Persistent patients shared more public clonotypes among themselves (over 2,500) than newly diagnosed patients did (over 900). The small sample size was acknowledged by the authors as a limitation that may reduce accuracy. Only the TCR beta chain was sequenced and analyzed. Because the primary lesion, thyroid tissue, could not be accessed, the study looked at peripheral blood alone.

The table lists this clonotype with many counts. Its recognized antigen is unknown. No quality values exist for individual bases; no much larger clone is one base distant. To prepare the library, multiplex PCR was applied. Sequenced using an Illumina HiSeq 4000. TCR beta libraries were built with iRepertoire HTBI primers and Arm-PCR amplification of CDR3 regions. Gel purification was performed on PCR products prior to sequencing. From the authors' description of their analysis: Gene usage analysis of CDR3 amino acid clonotypes used the 50 to 70 TRBV and about 14 TRBJ segments found across samples. COPE and FqMerger were used to merge filtered high-quality paired reads into contigs. BLAST was used to align contigs to IMGT TRBV, TRBD and TRBJ reference genes, and CDR3 was defined according to IMGT. Highly expanded clones were defined as clonotypes with a frequency above 0.1%. Shannon entropy was used to measure repertoire diversity, and the Gini coefficient was used to measure V-J evenness. Public clonotypes were defined as clonotypes shared by more than one individual. TCRdb handled the public reads itself, with Q25 trimming in fastp and clone calling in MiXCR, and kept productive beta chains. Rows are unified per CDR3 protein, each entry keeping the most common DNA and genes. TCRdb's processing, not the study's, gives the V and J calls here. Across this sample there are 310,000 or so distinct CDR3 sequences, with 15% to 20% seen only once. Of the sample, 29% falls within the top ten clones.

Measured from the cysteine to the phenylalanine, the CDR3 is 12 residues long. Only the CDR3 DNA is retained, 36 bases long and in frame from the first base. CDR1 and CDR2 are drawn from the germline V gene: MNHNS, SASEGT. The trim is 8 bases for V and 2 bases for J, with a gap of 9 bases between the germline ends. The sample's time point label, decoded: persistent/refractory GD, antithyroid drugs over 5 years with positive TRAb. RNA was extracted from PBMCs in TRIzol for both TCR sequencing and RNA sequencing. The diagnosis of Graves' disease was made according to American Thyroid Association guidelines. Recruitment of patients was carried out at an endocrinology department in Xi'an, China. From each patient, approximately 9.9 milliliters of peripheral blood was collected into an EDTA anticoagulant tube. Ficoll Paque Plus density gradient separation was used to isolate PBMCs, and no additional T cell sorting was done. An Agilent 2100 Bioanalyzer and agarose gel were used to check RNA quality, and a NanoDrop 2000 was used to measure RNA concentration.

This clonotype was sampled from a female donor with Graves disease. This specimen was peripheral blood mononuclear cells (PBMCs), taken when the disease was refractory, from a patient treated with antithyroid drugs. The chain couples TRBV6-1 to TRBJ1-1; the D gene cannot be resolved reliably. The DNA sequence reads TGTGCCAGCCTCAGCCCTAACACTGAAGCTTTCTTT. The resulting protein is CASLSPNTEAFF.